This T cell receptor (beta chain) originates from a study of cytomegalovirus exposure and HLA in healthy donors. The PCR employed 60 Vbeta primers together with 13 Jbeta primers. TCRdb's copy holds only in-frame clones and misses some; the assay was immunoSEQ multiplex PCR. The top ten clones hold about 7% of a sample with about 92,000 clones, around 74% of them seen once. This receptor was identified in a man aged 50 to 60 in good health and CMV-seropositive. The sample taken for sequencing was PBMCs.

The CDR3 loop reads CASSSRQGAVTGELFF. The CDR3 DNA is TGTGCCAGCAGCTCAAGACAGGGGGCAGTCACCGGGGAGCTGTTTTTT. This rearrangement joins TRBV7-6 to TRBJ2-2; the match to TRBD1 covers 10 bases. Germline V gene data show CDR1 as SGHVS and CDR2 as FNYEAQ. J gave up 4 bases and V 4 bases, and 6 bases lay outside the gene matches. CDR3 size: 16 residues.